This T cell receptor beta chain appears in the sequencing data of a study of T cells in women clearing cervical HPV infection (dated by TCRdb to between 2018 and 2020). For context, the study as a whole: The cases were about two dozen women with histologically confirmed HPV16-related CIN3 or worse, and 2 of those women had invasive cancers. The controls were fewer than 30 women whose single incident HPV16 infection cleared within 12 months with no development of precancer or cancer. In the parent cohort, around 9,800 women aged 18 or older were enrolled in Guanacaste, Costa Rica, during about 1993 to 1995 and then followed for less than 8 years. The exploratory proof-of-principle case-control study was nested within the Guanacaste HPV Natural History Study in Costa Rica and compared TCR repertoires across cervical HPV16 outcomes. Five blinded duplicates per group were added as quality controls, giving around 60 samples: around 50 participants and 10 replicates. Because only a few women had HLA typing data, the possibility that HLA type acted as a confounder could not be ruled out. A median age of nearly 35 years was observed in cases versus 38 in controls, and no significant differences in baseline characteristics were found. For cases, the median interval between lesion detection and blood sampling was about 160 days, with an interquartile range of roughly 90 to 200 days. Blood from cases was collected at the visit where the lesion was first found, while blood from controls was collected once the infection could no longer be detected. Cases and controls were matched on age within five years and on year of sample collection. Broader findings and caveats from the paper: Because T-cell numbers per sample were unknown, differences in richness could reflect varying T-cell content rather than repertoire biology. Random forest classifiers that combined richness and V gene abundances separated cases from controls with an estimated AUC of around 0.87. The cross-sectional design could not show whether the associations came before the infection or were a result of it, and neither effector/memory subsets nor HPV-specific T cells were isolated. Significantly higher TCR repertoire richness was observed in CIN3+ cases than in controls across sequencing depths, whereas no difference in evenness was found. TRBV6-7 relative abundance was lower in cases than in controls (around 0.11% versus 0.16%; Bonferroni P = 0.0008).

Every participant had a single incident cervical HPV16 infection, and prevalent HPV16 infections were excluded. Cervical HPV DNA was detected with MY09/MY11 PCR, and genotyping was done with dot-blot hybridization. Fifteen mL of heparinized blood was centrifuged, after which the buffy coat was aliquoted, frozen at -30 degrees C, and then stored at -80 degrees C. QIAGEN kits were used to extract genomic DNA from the buffy coat specimens. The cysteine opens and the phenylalanine closes a CDR3 of 15 amino acids. The 36 bases shown cover part of the CDR3, and their frame starts at base 1. From the germline V gene, CDR1 is SGHDT and CDR2 is YYEEEE. V and J are truncated by 0 bases and 2 bases respectively, leaving an intervening sequence of 9 bases. TCR beta CDR3 regions were amplified by multiplex PCR from an average of roughly 1,200 ng genomic DNA per sample using the immunoSEQ assay. To correct primer bias, the assay used a complete synthetic TCR repertoire to set an amplification baseline. The amplicons were sequenced using the Illumina platform. As for how the authors treated the data: Sequences were error-corrected by clustering with frequency ratios and a modified nearest-neighbor algorithm and were then analyzed in the immunoSEQ Analyzer with IMGT gene definitions. At each rarefaction depth, TCR richness and evenness were averaged across 20 rarefaction repeats, and samples with fewer sequences than that depth were excluded. Wilcoxon rank sum tests with FDR correction were used to compare V, D and J gene relative abundances between the groups. Blinded duplicates gave an intraclass correlation of about 96% for TCR richness and an average of about 76% across over 65 gene segments. In TCRdb, the immuneACCESS table is reduced to in-frame sequences with V and J assigned. These tables do not hold every clone; where another copy was compared, an unresolved V gene accounts for under half, and the others remain unexplained. The DNA was the basis for D and trimming; V, J and clone size are from that table. This sample's table lists around 20,000 clones. The top ten hold 5% of the sample.

Points on this clone: Its cognate antigen has yet to be identified. Sequencing ends 3 residues short of the CDR3 end; the germline J gene provides the rest. The identical CDR3 is also encoded by other nucleotide sequences in the sample.

Source material: blood buffy coat. The chain uses TRBV5-6 and TRBJ1-3; possibly the D gene is TRBD1, per 5 matching bases. The TCR comes from a woman aged 18 to 69 with a cervical HPV16 infection that either progressed to CIN3+ or cleared (not recorded which). The CDR3 DNA, read in part, is TGTGCCAGCAGCTTGGCCGGGGGGACTGGAAACACC. Its protein product is CASSLAGGTGNT. The whole CDR3 reads CASSLAGGTGNTIYF.